This TCR beta chain was sequenced for a study of blood T cell repertoires in COVID-19 (dated by TCRdb to about 2020). As for the study more broadly: Samples covering the acute and convalescent phases of COVID-19 were provided by collaborators in the United States, Italy and Spain. The material from the prospective study consisted of cDNA or gDNA derived from T cells, B-cell-depleted T cells, or PBMCs. Subjects who had been exposed to COVID-19, were actively infected with it, or had recovered from it provided the deeply sampled blood TCRbeta repertoires that made up the dataset. A freely available public database, intended as a resource for researchers studying the immune response to SARS-CoV-2, is where the repertoires were released. Samples came from the ongoing ImmuneRACE study (first 160 participants) plus 1,254 subjects from 6 global collaborators. A de-identified subject ID, COVID-19 status, age in years and sex were almost always included in the sample metadata. Where HLA class I and class II types were available, the types were taken from metadata supplied by the sample provider, not from assay-based typing. What the work shows at the level of the full study, not this receptor alone: Clinical and demographic metadata were provided uncurated, with the amount varying by source and participant.

The immunoSEQ Assay, a bias-controlled multiplex PCR, was used to amplify TCRbeta CDR3 regions from genomic DNA. The authors' pipeline ran thus. Nucleated cell counts per sample were estimated from amplification of reference gene primers within the assay. To quantify the absolute abundance of each unique TCRbeta CDR3 rearrangement, sequence reads were collapsed and filtered. Productive Simpson clonality was computed per sample as the square root of Simpson's diversity index over productive rearrangements. Imported from immuneACCESS, the table was reduced by TCRdb to in-frame sequences with V and J called. These copies leave out some clones; in studies compared against another copy, an unresolved V gene accounts for under half, and the cause of the remainder is not known. V and J calls and clone size come straight from that table; D and trimming were deduced from the DNA. In all, the sample holds some 35,000 clones, and around four fifths of those were seen once. Of the sample, 3% to 4.5% falls within the top ten clones.

With respect to this clone: The antigen this receptor binds is unknown. Base qualities are not provided; no much larger clone lies one nucleotide away.

Whole blood was collected in K2EDTA tubes by collaborating institutions according to the institutions' own protocols. Collaborator samples were shipped for TCRbeta analysis as frozen whole blood, isolated PBMCs, or DNA extracted from either sample type. V is shortened by 0 bases, J by 15 bases, and the region joining them spans 12 bases. The CDR3 covers 12 residues, taking in both the cysteine and the phenylalanine. Here the CDR3 DNA is all that survives: 36 bases in frame from base 1. Looking up the germline V gene yields CDR1 MGHRA and CDR2 YSYEKL. The sequence came from a man between 50 and 59 years old with acute or convalescent COVID-19. Input material: peripheral blood. The V and J genes are TRBV4-1 and TRBJ2-1, and possibly TRBD2, on 6 matching bases. The bases are TGCGCCAGCAGCCAAGAGGCTAGCGCGCTGTTCTTC. Its protein product is CASSQEASALFF.